This T cell receptor beta chain is drawn from a study of OX40 agonist ivuxolimab in advanced cancers. About the research overall: Patients enrolled in dose escalation were diagnosed with hepatocellular carcinoma, melanoma, renal cell or head and neck cancer. Eligibility rules accepted prior anti-PD-1, anti-PD-L1 or anti-CTLA-4 therapy, and roughly 42% had some.

Only in-frame clones appear in the TCRdb table, and some are missing; sequencing was by immunoSEQ multiplex PCR. The data hold 65,000 to 80,000 clones, with 86% observed a single time. Germline V gives CDR1 MNHEY, CDR2 SVGAGI. V gave up 6 bases and J gave up 0 bases, with 12 bases separating them. This CDR3 region has 15 residues. This sequence originates from an adult with an advanced solid tumor such as melanoma, head and neck, liver or kidney cancer. The chain recombines TRBV6-5 with TRBJ1-3; D unclear. The sample consisted of CD4+ or CD8+ T cells sorted from blood, taken in a trial of the OX40 agonist ivuxolimab. CDR3 loop: CASRPIAVSGNTIYF. CDR3 sequence (DNA): TGTGCCAGCAGACCTATCGCAGTCTCTGGAAACACCATATATTTT.